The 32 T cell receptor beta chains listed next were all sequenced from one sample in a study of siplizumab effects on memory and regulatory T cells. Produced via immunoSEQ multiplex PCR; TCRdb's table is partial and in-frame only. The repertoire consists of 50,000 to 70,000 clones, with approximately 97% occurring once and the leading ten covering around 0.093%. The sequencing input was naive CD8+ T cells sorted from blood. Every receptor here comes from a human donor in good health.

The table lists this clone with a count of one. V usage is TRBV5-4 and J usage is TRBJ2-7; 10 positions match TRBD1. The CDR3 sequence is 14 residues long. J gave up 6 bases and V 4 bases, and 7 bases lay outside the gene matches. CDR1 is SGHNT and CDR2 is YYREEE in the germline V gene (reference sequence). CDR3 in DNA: TGTGCCAGCAGCCCGGGACAGGGGTCTCTCGAGCAGTACTTC. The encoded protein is CASSPGQGSLEQYF. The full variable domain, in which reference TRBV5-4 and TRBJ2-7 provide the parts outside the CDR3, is ETGVTQSPTHLIKTRGQQVTLRCSSQSGHNTVSWYQQALGQGPQFIFQYYREEENGRGNFPPRFSGLQFPNYSSELNVNALELDDSALYLCASSPGQGSLEQYFGPGTRLTVT.

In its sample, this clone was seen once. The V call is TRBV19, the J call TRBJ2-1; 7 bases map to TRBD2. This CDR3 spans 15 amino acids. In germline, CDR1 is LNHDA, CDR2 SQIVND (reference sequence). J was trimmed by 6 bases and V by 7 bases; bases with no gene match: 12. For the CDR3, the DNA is TGTGCCAGTACCCTCCAAGTAGGGAGGGTCAATGAGCAGTTCTTC. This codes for CASTLQVGRVNEQFF.

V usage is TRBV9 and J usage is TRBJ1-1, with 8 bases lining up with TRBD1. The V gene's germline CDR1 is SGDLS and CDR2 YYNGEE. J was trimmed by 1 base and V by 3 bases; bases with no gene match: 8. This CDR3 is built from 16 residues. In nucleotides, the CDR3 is TGTGCCAGCAGCGAGGGACAGGACGGGCCGAACACTGAAGCTTTCTTT. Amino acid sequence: CASSEGQDGPNTEAFF. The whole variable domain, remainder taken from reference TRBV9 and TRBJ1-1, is DSGVTQTPKHLITATGQRVTLRCSPRSGDLSVYWYQQSLDQGLQFLIQYYNGEERAKGNILERFSAQQFPDLHSELNLSSLELGDSALYFCASSEGQDGPNTEAFFGQGTRLTVV.

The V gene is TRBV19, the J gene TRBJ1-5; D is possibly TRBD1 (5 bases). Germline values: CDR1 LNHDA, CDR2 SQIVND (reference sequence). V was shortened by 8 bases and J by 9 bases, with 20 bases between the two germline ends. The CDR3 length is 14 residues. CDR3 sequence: CASGNRDWSWPQHF. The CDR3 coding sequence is TGTGCCAGTGGAAATAGGGACTGGAGTTGGCCCCAGCATTTT.

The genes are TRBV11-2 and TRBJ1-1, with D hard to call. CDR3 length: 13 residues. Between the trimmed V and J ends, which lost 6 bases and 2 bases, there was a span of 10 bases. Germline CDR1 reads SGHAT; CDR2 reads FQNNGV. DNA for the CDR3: TGTGCCAGCAGTCCGCAGTTTAACACTGAAGCTTTCTTT. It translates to CASSPQFNTEAFF.

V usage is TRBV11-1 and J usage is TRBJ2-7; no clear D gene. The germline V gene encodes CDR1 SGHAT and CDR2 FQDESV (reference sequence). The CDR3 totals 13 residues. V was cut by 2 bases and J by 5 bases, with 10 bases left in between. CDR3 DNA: TGTGCCAGCAGCTTAATGGGAAGCAACGAGCAGTACTTC. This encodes CASSLMGSNEQYF. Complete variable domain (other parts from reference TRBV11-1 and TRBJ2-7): EAEVAQSPRYKITEKSQAVAFWCDPISGHATLYWYRQILGQGPELLVQFQDESVVDDSQLPKDRFSAERLKGVDSTLKIQPAELGDSAMYLCASSLMGSNEQYFGPGTRLTVT.

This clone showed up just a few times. CDR3 protein: CASSGGTGVAFF. CDR3 coding DNA: TGTGCCAGCAGCGGGGGGACAGGGGTCGCTTTCTTT. This chain links TRBV9 with TRBJ1-1, with 10 nucleotides matching TRBD1. Germline trimming cut 3 bases from V and 11 bases from J; bases unmatched to any gene: 4. The CDR3 consists of 12 residues. Per the germline V gene, CDR1 is SGDLS and CDR2 is YYNGEE.

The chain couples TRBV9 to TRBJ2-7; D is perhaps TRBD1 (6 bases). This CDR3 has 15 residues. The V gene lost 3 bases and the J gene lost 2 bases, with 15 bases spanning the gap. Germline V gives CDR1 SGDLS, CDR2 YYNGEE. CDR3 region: CASSAGDLGTYEQYF. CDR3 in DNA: TGTGCCAGCAGCGCAGGGGACCTGGGGACCTACGAGCAGTACTTC.

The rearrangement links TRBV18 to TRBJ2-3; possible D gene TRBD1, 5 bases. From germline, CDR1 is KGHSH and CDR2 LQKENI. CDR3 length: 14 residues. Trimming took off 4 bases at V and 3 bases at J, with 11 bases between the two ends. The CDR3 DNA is TGTGCCAGCTCACTTTCATCAGGGACAGATACGCAGTATTTT. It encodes CASSLSSGTDTQYF.

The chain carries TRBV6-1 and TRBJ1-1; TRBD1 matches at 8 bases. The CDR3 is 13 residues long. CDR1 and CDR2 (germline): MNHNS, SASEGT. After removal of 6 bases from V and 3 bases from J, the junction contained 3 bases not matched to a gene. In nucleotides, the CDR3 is TGTGCCAGCAGACTGACAGGGGACACTGAAGCTTTCTTT. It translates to CASRLTGDTEAFF.

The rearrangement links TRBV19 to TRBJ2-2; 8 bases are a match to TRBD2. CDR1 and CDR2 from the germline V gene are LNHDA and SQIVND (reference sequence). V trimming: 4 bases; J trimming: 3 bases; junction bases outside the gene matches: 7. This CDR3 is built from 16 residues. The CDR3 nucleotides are TGTGCCAGTAGTAACTCGGGGGGGCTCTACACCGGGGAGCTGTTTTTT. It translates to CASSNSGGLYTGELFF.

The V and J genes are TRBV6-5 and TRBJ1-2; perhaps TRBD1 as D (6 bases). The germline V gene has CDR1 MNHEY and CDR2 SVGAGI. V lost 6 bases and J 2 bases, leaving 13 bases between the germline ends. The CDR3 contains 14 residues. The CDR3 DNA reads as TGTGCCAGCAGCCGACCGGACAGAAACTATGGCTACACCTTC. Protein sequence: CASSRPDRNYGYTF.

The CDR3 sequence: CASTSGGSSYEQYF. DNA for the CDR3: TGTGCCAGCACTTCCGGGGGTAGCTCCTACGAGCAGTACTTC. The chain combines TRBV27 with TRBJ2-7; D is perhaps TRBD2 (6 bases). Between the trimmed V and J ends, which lost 7 bases and 0 bases, there was a span of 13 bases. Per germline, CDR1 MNHEY and CDR2 SMNVEV (reference sequence). The CDR3 is 14 residues long.

DNA for the CDR3: TGTGCCAGCAGCTTATGGACCGGGGAGCTGTTTTTT. Protein product: CASSLWTGELFF. V usage is TRBV7-2 and J usage is TRBJ2-2; D is ambiguous. Trimming removed 2 bases from V and 5 bases from J, with 3 bases in between. This CDR3 region has 12 residues. The germline CDR1 and CDR2 sequences are SGHTA and FQGNSA.

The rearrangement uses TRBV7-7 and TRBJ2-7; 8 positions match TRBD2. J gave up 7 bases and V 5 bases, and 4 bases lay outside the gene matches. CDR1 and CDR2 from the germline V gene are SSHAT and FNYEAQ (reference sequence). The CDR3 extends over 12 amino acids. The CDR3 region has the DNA TGTGCCAGCAGCGCCGGCGGGGGGGAGCAGTACTTC. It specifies CASSAGGGEQYF.

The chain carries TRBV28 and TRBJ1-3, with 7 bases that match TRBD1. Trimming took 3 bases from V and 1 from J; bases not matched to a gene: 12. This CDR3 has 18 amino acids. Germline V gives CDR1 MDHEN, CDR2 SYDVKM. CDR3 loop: CASSFPPGTVASGNTIYF. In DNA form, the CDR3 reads TGTGCCAGCAGTTTCCCCCCTGGGACAGTGGCTTCTGGAAACACCATATATTTT.

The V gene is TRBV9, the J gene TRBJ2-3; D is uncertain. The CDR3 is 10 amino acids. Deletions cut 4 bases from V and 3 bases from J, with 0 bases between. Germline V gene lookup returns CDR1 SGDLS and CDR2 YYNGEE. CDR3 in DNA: TGTGCCAGCAGCACAGATACGCAGTATTTT. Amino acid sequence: CASSTDTQYF.

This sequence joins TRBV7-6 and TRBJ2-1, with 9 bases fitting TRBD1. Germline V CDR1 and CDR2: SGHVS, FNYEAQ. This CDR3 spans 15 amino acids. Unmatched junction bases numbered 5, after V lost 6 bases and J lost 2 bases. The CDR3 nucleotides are TGTGCCAGCAGTCCTACAGGGGGCGCCTACAATGAGCAGTTCTTC. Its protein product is CASSPTGGAYNEQFF.

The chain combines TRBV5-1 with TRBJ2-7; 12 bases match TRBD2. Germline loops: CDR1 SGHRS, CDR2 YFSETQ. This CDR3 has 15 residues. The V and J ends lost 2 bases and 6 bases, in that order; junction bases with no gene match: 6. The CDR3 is CASSLLAGGGGEQYF. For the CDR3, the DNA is TGCGCCAGCAGCTTACTAGCGGGGGGAGGAGGCGAGCAGTACTTC.

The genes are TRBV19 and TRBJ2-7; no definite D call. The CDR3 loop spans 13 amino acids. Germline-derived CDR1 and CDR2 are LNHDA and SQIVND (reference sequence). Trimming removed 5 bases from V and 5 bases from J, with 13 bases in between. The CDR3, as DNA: TGTGCCAGTAGTCTCGGGTTGGGCCACGAGCAGTACTTC. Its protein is CASSLGLGHEQYF.

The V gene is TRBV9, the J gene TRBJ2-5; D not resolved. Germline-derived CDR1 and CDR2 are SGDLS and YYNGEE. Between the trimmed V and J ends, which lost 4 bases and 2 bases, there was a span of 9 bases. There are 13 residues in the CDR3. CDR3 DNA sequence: TGTGCCAGCAGCTTCGGCAGTCAAGAGACCCAGTACTTC. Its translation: CASSFGSQETQYF.

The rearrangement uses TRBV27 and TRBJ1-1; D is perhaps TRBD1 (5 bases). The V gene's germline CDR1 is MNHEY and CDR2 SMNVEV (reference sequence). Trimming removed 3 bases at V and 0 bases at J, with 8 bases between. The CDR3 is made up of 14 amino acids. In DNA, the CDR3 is TGTGCCAGCAGTTTGGTGGGGCTGAACACTGAAGCTTTCTTT. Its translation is CASSLVGLNTEAFF.

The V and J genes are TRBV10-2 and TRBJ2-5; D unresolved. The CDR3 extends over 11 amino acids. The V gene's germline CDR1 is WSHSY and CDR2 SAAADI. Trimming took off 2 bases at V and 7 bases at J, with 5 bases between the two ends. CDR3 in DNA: TGCGCCAGCAGTGAGATTGTGACCCAGTACTTC. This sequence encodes CASSEIVTQYF.

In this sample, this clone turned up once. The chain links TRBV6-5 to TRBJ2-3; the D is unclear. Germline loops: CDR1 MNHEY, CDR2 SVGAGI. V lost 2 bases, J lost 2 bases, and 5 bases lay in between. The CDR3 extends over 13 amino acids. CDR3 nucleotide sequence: TGTGCCAGCAGTTACATCATCACAGATACGCAGTATTTT. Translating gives CASSYIITDTQYF.

In nucleotides, the CDR3 is TGCGCCAGCAGTGTTGGTGGGGGATACAATGAGCAGTTCTTC. Translated, it gives CASSVGGGYNEQFF. The rearrangement uses TRBV10-1 and TRBJ2-1; either TRBD1 or TRBD2 may fit D (5 bases each). V was pared by 4 bases and J by 4 bases, with 11 bases between. The CDR3 spans 14 residues. Germline CDR1 reads WNHNN; CDR2 reads SYGVQD (reference sequence).

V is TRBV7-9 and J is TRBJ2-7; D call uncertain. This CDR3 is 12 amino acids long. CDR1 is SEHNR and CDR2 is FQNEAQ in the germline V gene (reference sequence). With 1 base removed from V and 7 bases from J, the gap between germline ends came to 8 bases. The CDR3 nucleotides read TGTGCCAGCAGCTTAGACGGGCGGGAGCAGTACTTC. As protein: CASSLDGREQYF.

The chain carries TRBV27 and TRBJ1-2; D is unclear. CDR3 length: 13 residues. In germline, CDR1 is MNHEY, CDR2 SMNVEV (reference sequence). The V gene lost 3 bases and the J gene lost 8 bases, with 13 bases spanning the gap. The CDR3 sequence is CASSFKGIGGYTF. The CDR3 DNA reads TGTGCCAGCAGTTTCAAGGGCATCGGAGGCTACACCTTC.

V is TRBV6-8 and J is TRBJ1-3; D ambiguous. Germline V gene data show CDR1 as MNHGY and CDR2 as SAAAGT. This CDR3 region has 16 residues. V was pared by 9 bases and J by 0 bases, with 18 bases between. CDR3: CARLTLGSSSGNTIYF. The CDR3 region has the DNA TGTGCCAGATTAACCCTAGGGAGTAGCTCTGGAAACACCATATATTTT.

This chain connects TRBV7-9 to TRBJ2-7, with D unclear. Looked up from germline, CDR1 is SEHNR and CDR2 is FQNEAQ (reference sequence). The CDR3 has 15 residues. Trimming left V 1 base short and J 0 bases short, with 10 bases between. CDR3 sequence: CASSLVLPNSYEQYF. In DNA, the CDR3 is TGTGCCAGCAGCTTAGTTCTCCCGAACTCCTACGAGCAGTACTTC.

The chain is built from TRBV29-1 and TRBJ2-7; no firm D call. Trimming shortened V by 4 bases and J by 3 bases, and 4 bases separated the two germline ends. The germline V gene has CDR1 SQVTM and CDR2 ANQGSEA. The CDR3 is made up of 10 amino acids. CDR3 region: CSVGVYEQYF. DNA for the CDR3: TGCAGCGTTGGAGTCTACGAGCAGTACTTC.

The CDR3: CASSLGGGEAFF. The CDR3 bases are TGTGCCAGCAGTTTAGGGGGGGGTGAAGCTTTCTTT. J is TRBJ1-1 and V is TRBV27; tentative D call: TRBD1 (5 bases). Trimming pared 2 bases from V and 7 bases from J, leaving 8 bases between. This CDR3 contains 12 residues. Looked up from germline, CDR1 is MNHEY and CDR2 is SMNVEV (reference sequence).

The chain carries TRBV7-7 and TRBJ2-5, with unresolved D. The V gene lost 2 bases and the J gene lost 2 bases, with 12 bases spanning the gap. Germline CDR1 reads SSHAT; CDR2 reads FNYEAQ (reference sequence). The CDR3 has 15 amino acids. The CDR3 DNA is TGTGCCAGCAGCTTATTTTTAGCAGATCAAGAGACCCAGTACTTC. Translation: CASSLFLADQETQYF.